This record covers a single T cell receptor (beta chain). This record comes from a study of shared clonotypes between healthy human individuals. The test was conducted at deep level. Clones were sequenced by immunoSEQ multiplex PCR, and TCRdb holds only the in-frame ones, with some missing. Among about 610,000 clones listed, 97% were seen once. V lost 4 bases and J 4 bases, leaving 5 bases between the germline ends. Germline V gives CDR1 MDHEN, CDR2 SYDVKM. The CDR3 length is 13 residues. This TCR was recovered from a woman between 25 and 40 years old in good health. This chain connects TRBV28 to TRBJ2-6; D remains ambiguous. Sequencing was carried out using naive CD4+ T cells sorted from blood. The subset: CD45RA+ positively selected. The CDR3 DNA follows: TGTGCCAGCAGTTCCACAGGGGCCAACGTCCTGACTTTC. This codes for CASSSTGANVLTF.